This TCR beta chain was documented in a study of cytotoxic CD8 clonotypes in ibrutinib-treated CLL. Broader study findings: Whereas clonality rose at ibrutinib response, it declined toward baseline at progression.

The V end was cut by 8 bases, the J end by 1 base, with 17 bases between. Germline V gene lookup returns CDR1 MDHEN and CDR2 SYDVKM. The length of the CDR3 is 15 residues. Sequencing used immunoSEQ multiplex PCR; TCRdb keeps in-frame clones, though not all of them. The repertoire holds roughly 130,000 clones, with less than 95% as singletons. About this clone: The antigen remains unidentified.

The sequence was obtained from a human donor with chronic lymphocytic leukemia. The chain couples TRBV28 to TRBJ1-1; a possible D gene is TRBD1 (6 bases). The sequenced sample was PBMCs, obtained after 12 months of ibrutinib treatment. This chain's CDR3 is CASFLMEGGNTEAFF. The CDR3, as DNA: TGTGCCAGCTTTCTTATGGAGGGGGGGAACACTGAAGCTTTCTTT.